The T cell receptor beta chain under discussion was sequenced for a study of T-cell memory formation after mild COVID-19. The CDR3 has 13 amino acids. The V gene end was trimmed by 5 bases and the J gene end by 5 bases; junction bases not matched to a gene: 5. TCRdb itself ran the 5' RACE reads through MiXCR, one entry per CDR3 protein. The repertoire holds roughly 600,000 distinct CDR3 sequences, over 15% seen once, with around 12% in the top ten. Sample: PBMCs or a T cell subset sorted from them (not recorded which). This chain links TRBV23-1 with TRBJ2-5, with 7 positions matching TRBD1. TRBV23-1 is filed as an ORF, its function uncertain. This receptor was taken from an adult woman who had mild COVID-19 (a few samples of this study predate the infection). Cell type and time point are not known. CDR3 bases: TGCGCCAGCAGTGAGACAGGGAACGAGACCCAGTACTTC. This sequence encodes CASSETGNETQYF.